This is a list of T cell receptor beta chains from one sample in a study of spatial heterogeneity in lung cancer. TCRdb re-analysed the 5' RACE reads in MiXCR, keeping a single row per CDR3 protein. The table has a few thousand distinct CDR3 sequences, 5.8% seen once. Specimen: lung tumor tissue, collected at surgery. Receptor source: a male donor with early-stage non-small cell lung cancer. Each CDR3 is given with its conserved first and last residue. The order of the fields is CDR3 protein, J gene, V gene.

CASSWGKETQYF TRBJ2-5 TRBV6-5
CASSQDPGARTDTQYF TRBJ2-3 TRBV4-1
CASSLAASYGYTF TRBJ1-2 TRBV7-2
CASSQDPRGGNTIYF TRBJ1-3 TRBV4-3
CSASSREKDEQFF TRBJ2-1 TRBV20-1
CASSLGQGYTGELFF TRBJ2-2 TRBV5-1
CASTGYREAFF TRBJ1-1 TRBV7-2
CATDGVETQYF TRBJ2-5 TRBV12-3/TRBV12-4
CASSFGTANTEAFF TRBJ1-1 TRBV7-6
CASSLGRAQWNQPQHF TRBJ1-5 TRBV13
CSVEGLAGDVDTQYF TRBJ2-3 TRBV29-1
CASSSRQGKYEQYF TRBJ2-7 TRBV27
CSAQVGRGRSGYTF TRBJ1-2 TRBV20-1
CASSPRDRGVAEAFF TRBJ1-1 TRBV12-3/TRBV12-4
CASSFPRAAPQETQYF TRBJ2-5 TRBV7-9
CASSLGFSYEQYF TRBJ2-7 TRBV4-1
CASSLAGTGLSGANVLTF TRBJ2-6 TRBV5-1
CASSEDSSYEQYF TRBJ2-7 TRBV2
CASSAQLAGAFHEQYF TRBJ2-7 TRBV9
CASSKGQLETQYF TRBJ2-5 TRBV11-2
CSDHRGSGEQYF TRBJ2-7 TRBV29-1
CSARLGWGGNNEQFF TRBJ2-1 TRBV20-1
CSATREGATDTQYF TRBJ2-3 TRBV20-1
CASSSQGNGDGIGFF TRBJ2-1 TRBV4-1
CASSWAETQYF TRBJ2-5 TRBV6-6
CASIPPSTDTQYF TRBJ2-3 TRBV28
CASSGIGSSTDTQYF TRBJ2-3 TRBV6-1
CASSLAVSGNQPQHF TRBJ1-5 TRBV5-8
CASSIGLQETQYF TRBJ2-5 TRBV27
CASSQLVANSYEQYF TRBJ2-7 TRBV12-3/TRBV12-4
CSVARDRGYEQYF TRBJ2-7 TRBV29-1
CSATGQPTSGRAVTKNIQYF TRBJ2-4 TRBV20-1
CASSGQGNLNTEAFF TRBJ1-1 TRBV18
CASTNGQVSNQPQHF TRBJ1-5 TRBV2
CASSQRGRVRTEAFF TRBJ1-1 TRBV7-2
CSVEGEWANEQFF TRBJ2-1 TRBV29-1
CASYLGSGGGTQYF TRBJ2-5 TRBV18
CASRPSGTSNNEQFF TRBJ2-1 TRBV6-2/TRBV6-3
CSARRDAILETQYF TRBJ2-5 TRBV29-1
CATLSGLSNIQYF TRBJ2-4 TRBV6-5
CSARDQGFSDTQYF TRBJ2-3 TRBV20-1
CASSDGTSTDTQYF TRBJ2-3 TRBV6-4
CSASRQGTLLEQFF TRBJ2-1 TRBV20-1
CASSWASGANVLTF TRBJ2-6 TRBV2
CASRVSGGVGKTQYF TRBJ2-5 TRBV28
CSVQKDGKKNIQYF TRBJ2-4 TRBV29-1
CASSLIFGGNHPLEKLFF TRBJ1-4 TRBV12-3/TRBV12-4
CASSLVSGKVNQPQHF TRBJ1-5 TRBV7-2
CASSPGQEDWYSPLHF TRBJ1-6 TRBV6-2/TRBV6-3
CASREGWGANVLTF TRBJ2-6 TRBV7-2
CASSKTGSNEKLFF TRBJ1-4 TRBV7-3
CASSPFDSQETQYF TRBJ2-5 TRBV11-2
CASSLENTANTEAFF TRBJ1-1 TRBV6-5
CASTLKGHPYNSPLHF TRBJ1-6 TRBV5-6
CSALAGEVADTQYF TRBJ2-3 TRBV20-1